Listed below are T cell receptor beta chains from one sample, sequenced in a study of blood T cell repertoires in COVID-19. TCRdb keeps only in-frame clones here, not all; method: immunoSEQ multiplex PCR. The sample has more than 250,000 clones, just over 85% seen once. Sequencing was carried out using PBMCs or T cells enriched from blood (not recorded which). All receptors come from a woman under 30 who had recovered from COVID-19. Each CDR3 is given with its conserved first and last residue. D genes are given only for firm matches. Clone size, where shown, is once, few, many, or a class for clones that have expanded.

>TRBJ1-1|TRBV7-8|-|-
TGTGCCAGCAGCTCCGGCTTGGTAGCGGCCGCTTTCTTT
CASSSGLVAAAFF
>TRBJ2-5|TRBV28|-|few
TGTGCCAGCACCCGCGCGAGGGTAGGAGAGACCCAGTACTTC
CASTRARVGETQYF
>TRBJ2-7|TRBV6-5|TRBD2|-
TGTGCCAGCAGTTACACGGGCGGGAGCTCCTACGAGCAGTACTTC
CASSYTGGSSYEQYF
>TRBJ2-2|TRBV9|-|many
TGTGCCAGCAGCGTCGGGGTCACCGGGGAGCTGTTTTTT
CASSVGVTGELFF
>TRBJ1-2|TRBV11-2|TRBD1|-
TGTGCCAGCAGTTTGGGCGGGACAGGGCTAAAAGGGGGTATCTATGGCTACACCTTC
CASSLGGTGLKGGIYGYTF
>TRBJ2-1|TRBV10-3|TRBD2|once
TGTGCCATCAGTGACCCGACTAGCGGGGCATACAATGAGCAGTTCTTC
CAISDPTSGAYNEQFF
>TRBJ1-5|TRBV30|-|-
TGTGCCTGGAGTGTTTCCCAGTTTAATCAGCCCCAGCATTTT
CAWSVSQFNQPQHF
>TRBJ1-6|TRBV5-1|-|-
TGCGCCAGCAGCTTTGGGACCGGGGGTTCACCCCTCCACTTT
CASSFGTGGSPLHF
>TRBJ1-6|TRBV11-3|-|-
TGTGCCAGCAGCTATACAGGGCAAAATTCACCCCTCCACTTT
CASSYTGQNSPLHF
>TRBJ1-1|TRBV6-5|-|-
TGTGCCAGCAGACAGGAGTACACTGAAGCTTTCTTT
CASRQEYTEAFF